The entry below gives a single TCR beta chain sequence along with its context. TCRdb's table, derived via immunoSEQ multiplex PCR, lists solely in-frame clones and lacks some. The table shows 90,000 or so clones, with around 89% occurring only once. The data belong to a study of control samples from healthy donors and cancer patients. Per the germline V gene, CDR1 is MNHEY and CDR2 is SMNVEV (reference sequence). The CDR3 is 18 amino acids. After removal of 5 bases from V and 7 bases from J, the junction contained 20 bases not matched to a gene. Sample: blood. This sequence was found in a woman in her sixties or seventies in good health. This chain connects TRBV27 to TRBJ2-7; 10 nucleotides align to TRBD2. CDR3 amino acids: CASSPGTSAGYFSGEQYF. The CDR3 DNA follows: TGTGCCAGCAGTCCCGGGACTAGCGCCGGATATTTTTCTGGTGAGCAGTACTTC.